This T cell receptor beta chain was recorded in a study of blood T cell repertoires in COVID-19. Study information: Acute and convalescent COVID-19 specimens originated in the United States, Italy and Spain. Sample material is recorded as cDNA or gDNA derived from T cells, B-cell-depleted T cells, or PBMCs.

The CDR3 consists of 17 residues. J gave up 0 bases and V 4 bases, and 6 bases lay outside the gene matches. The germline gives CDR1 LNHDA, CDR2 SQIVND (reference sequence). As processed by the authors: Using reference gene primer amplification, nucleated cell counts were estimated. Profiling relied on immunoSEQ multiplex PCR, and the TCRdb table lists in-frame clones only, not all of them. The V and J calls and clone size were taken over from that table, and D and trimming were inferred from the DNA. The sample includes a few hundred thousand clones, approximately 83% of them seen just once. This clone appeared a few times.

The rearrangement joins TRBV19 to TRBJ1-6; 7 bases align to TRBD1. The TCR was taken from a woman in her twenties or thirties who had recovered from COVID-19. The sequencing sample was made of peripheral blood. The CDR3 sequence: CASSKGQISSYNSPLHF. The CDR3 DNA reads as TGTGCCAGTAGTAAGGGACAGATTAGCTCCTATAATTCACCCCTCCACTTT.